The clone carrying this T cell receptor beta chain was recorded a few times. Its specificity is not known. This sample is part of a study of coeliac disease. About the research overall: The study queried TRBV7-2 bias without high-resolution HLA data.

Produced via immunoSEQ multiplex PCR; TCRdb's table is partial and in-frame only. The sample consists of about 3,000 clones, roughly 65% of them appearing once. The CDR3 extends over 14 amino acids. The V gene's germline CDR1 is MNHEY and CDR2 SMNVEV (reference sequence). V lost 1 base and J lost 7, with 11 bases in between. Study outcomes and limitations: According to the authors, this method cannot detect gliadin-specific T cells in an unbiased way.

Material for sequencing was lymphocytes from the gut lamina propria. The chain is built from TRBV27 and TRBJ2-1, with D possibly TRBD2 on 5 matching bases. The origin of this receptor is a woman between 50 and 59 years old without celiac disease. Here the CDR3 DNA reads TGTGCCAGCAGTTTATTAGCTAGAGGGAATGAGCAGTTCTTC. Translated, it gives CASSLLARGNEQFF.